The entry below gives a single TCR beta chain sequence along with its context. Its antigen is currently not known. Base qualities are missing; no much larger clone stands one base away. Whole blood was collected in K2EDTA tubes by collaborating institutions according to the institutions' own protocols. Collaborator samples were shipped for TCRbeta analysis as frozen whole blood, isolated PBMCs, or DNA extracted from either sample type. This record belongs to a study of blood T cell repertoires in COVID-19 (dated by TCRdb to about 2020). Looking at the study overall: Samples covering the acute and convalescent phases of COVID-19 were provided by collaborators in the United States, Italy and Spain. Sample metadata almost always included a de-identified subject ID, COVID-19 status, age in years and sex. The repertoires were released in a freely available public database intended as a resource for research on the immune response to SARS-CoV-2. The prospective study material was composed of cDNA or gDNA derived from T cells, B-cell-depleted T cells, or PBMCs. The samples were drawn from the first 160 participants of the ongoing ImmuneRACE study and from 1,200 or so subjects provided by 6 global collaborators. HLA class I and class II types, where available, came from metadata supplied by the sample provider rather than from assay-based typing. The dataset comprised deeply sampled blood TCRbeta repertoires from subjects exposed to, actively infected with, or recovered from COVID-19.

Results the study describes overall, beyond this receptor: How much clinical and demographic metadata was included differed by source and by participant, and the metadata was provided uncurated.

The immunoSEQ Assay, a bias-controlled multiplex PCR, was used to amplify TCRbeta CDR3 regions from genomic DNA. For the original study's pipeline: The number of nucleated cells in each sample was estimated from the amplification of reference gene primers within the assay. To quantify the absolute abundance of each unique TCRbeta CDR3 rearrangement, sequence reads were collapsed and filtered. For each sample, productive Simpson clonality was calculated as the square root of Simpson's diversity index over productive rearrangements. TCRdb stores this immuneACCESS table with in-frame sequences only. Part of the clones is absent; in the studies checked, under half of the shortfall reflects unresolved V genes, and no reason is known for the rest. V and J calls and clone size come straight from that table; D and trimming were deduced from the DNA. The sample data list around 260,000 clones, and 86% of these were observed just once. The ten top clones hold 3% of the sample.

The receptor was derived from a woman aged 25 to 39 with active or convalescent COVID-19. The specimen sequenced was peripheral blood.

The nucleotide sequence reads as follows: TGTGCCAGCAGTAACCGGGACAGGGGGCACTATGAGCAGTTCTTC. This gives the protein CASSNRDRGHYEQFF. The rearranged segments are TRBV6-2 or TRBV6-3 and TRBJ2-1, with 12 bases in between that match TRBD1. The CDR3 goes from the cysteine to the phenylalanine over 15 residues. The read is trimmed to its CDR3 DNA, 45 bases read in frame from base 1. CDR1 and CDR2 were assigned from the germline V gene as MNHEY and SVGEGT. V is trimmed back by 5 bases and J by 8 bases, and the junction contains 7 bases that no gene match accounts for.